This T cell receptor beta chain was sequenced in a study of glioma-infiltrating T cells after dendritic cell vaccination. Amplification used 60 V beta primers and 13 J beta primers. Repertoires were generated with immunoSEQ multiplex PCR, while TCRdb's copy carries only in-frame clones and drops some. The sample lists roughly 96,000 clones, 70% to 80% seen once, with approximately 5.9% in the top ten. CDR3 size: 15 residues. J gave up 9 bases and V 4 bases, and 11 bases lay outside the gene matches. The germline V gene encodes CDR1 MDHEN and CDR2 SYDVKM. The chain employs TRBV28 and TRBJ2-1, with 8 bases identical to TRBD1. The sequence was collected from a human donor with glioblastoma. The input for sequencing was blood, taken before dendritic cell vaccination. CDR3 nucleotides: TGTGCCAGCAGTTCTGGCTCTCAGGGGGCAGGTGAGCAGTTCTTC. It yields the protein CASSSGSQGAGEQFF.